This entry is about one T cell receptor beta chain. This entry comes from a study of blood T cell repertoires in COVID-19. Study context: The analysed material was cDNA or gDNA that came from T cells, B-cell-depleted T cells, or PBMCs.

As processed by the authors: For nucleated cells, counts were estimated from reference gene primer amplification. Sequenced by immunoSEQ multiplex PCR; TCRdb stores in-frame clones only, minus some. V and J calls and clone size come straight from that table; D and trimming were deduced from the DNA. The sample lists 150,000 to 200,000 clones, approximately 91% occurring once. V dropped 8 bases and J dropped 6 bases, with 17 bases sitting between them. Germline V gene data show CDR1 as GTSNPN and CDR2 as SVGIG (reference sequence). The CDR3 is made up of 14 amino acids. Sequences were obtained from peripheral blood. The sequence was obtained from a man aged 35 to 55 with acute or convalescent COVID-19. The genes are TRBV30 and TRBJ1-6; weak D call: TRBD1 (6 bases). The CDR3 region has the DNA TGTGCCGGCGACGACAGGTCTCGTAATTCACCCCTCCACTTT. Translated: CAGDDRSRNSPLHF.